These 30 T cell receptor beta chains were sequenced from one sample in a study of blood T cell repertoires in COVID-19. Using immunoSEQ multiplex PCR, the repertoire was profiled, and TCRdb retains in-frame clones only, with some absent. The repertoire holds some 270,000 clones, with 89% as singletons. Sequenced sample: peripheral blood. The receptor set was obtained from a woman in her forties who had recovered from COVID-19.

The rearrangement joins TRBV4-3 to TRBJ2-6; D is unclear. The CDR3 is 16 residues long. V lost 1 base and J 1 base, leaving 8 bases between the germline ends. CDR1 and CDR2 (germline): LGHNA, YSLEER. CDR3 region: CASSQVPGSGANVLTF. The CDR3 DNA follows: TGCGCCAGCAGCCAAGTTCCAGGTTCTGGGGCCAACGTCCTGACTTTC.

Only one count was recorded for this clone. The J gene is TRBJ2-1, the V gene TRBV5-6; a possible D gene is TRBD2 (5 bases). The germline CDR1 and CDR2 sequences are SGHDT and YYEEEE. This CDR3 region has 15 residues. V lost 4 bases to trimming and J lost 5 bases, with 16 bases between them. The CDR3 sequence is CASSRAGANNNEQFF. CDR3 coding DNA: TGTGCCAGCAGCCGGGCGGGCGCAAACAACAATGAGCAGTTCTTC.

The chain links TRBV7-2 to TRBJ2-7, with D perhaps matching TRBD1 (5 bases). This CDR3 spans 14 amino acids. Germline V gene lookup returns CDR1 SGHTA and CDR2 FQGNSA. The V end was cut by 3 bases, the J end by 2 bases, with 11 bases between. In DNA form, the CDR3 reads TGTGCCAGCAGCTTTATGCAGGGCCCCTACGAGCAGTACGTC. It translates to CASSFMQGPYEQYV.

The DNA for the CDR3 is TGTGCCAGCTCACCGGCAGCGTGGGAGACTGAAGCTTTCTTT. This translates into CASSPAAWETEAFF. This rearrangement joins TRBV18 to TRBJ1-1; unclear D gene. CDR1 is KGHSH and CDR2 is LQKENI in the germline V gene. V was clipped by 3 bases and J by 5 bases, with 13 bases between them. The CDR3 totals 14 residues.

The chain joins TRBV28 to TRBJ1-1, with TRBD1 matching 8 bases. V shed 3 bases and J 4 bases; nucleotides not matched to a gene: 7. The CDR3 contains 15 residues. Germline V gene data show CDR1 as MDHEN and CDR2 as SYDVKM. In nucleotides, the CDR3 is TGTGCCAGCAGTTTGGTGACAGGGGTTGGCACTGAAGCTTTCTTT. It is translated as CASSLVTGVGTEAFF.

The chain combines TRBV12-5 with TRBJ2-1; D is unresolved. V dropped 6 bases and J dropped 7 bases, with 10 bases sitting between them. CDR3 length equals 12 residues. Germline V gene lookup returns CDR1 LGHNT and CDR2 FRNRAP. CDR3 sequence (DNA): TGTGCTAGTGGCCCCCGTCCTAATGAGCAGTTCTTC. Amino acid sequence: CASGPRPNEQFF.

The chain combines TRBV19 with TRBJ2-2, with unresolved D. The V and J ends lost 2 bases and 3 bases respectively, with 10 bases between them. Germline V gives CDR1 LNHDA, CDR2 SQIVND (reference sequence). CDR3 length: 15 amino acids. In nucleotides, the CDR3 is TGTGCCAGTAGTATAACACAGTCACACACCGGGGAGCTGTTTTTT. Translating gives CASSITQSHTGELFF.

In this sample, this clone turned up once. The chain couples TRBV5-1 to TRBJ1-2; 7 positions agree with TRBD1. The CDR3 spans 15 residues. Germline CDR1 reads SGHRS; CDR2 reads YFSETQ. V was pared by 4 bases and J by 3 bases, with 9 bases of the junction left unmatched. CDR3 in amino acids: CASSPTRGQYYGYTF. The CDR3 coding sequence is TGCGCCAGCAGCCCGACCAGGGGACAGTACTATGGCTACACCTTC.

The CDR3 is CASSRGEGGFGTDTQYF. CDR3 bases: TGCGCCAGCAGCCGAGGGGAAGGGGGATTTGGCACAGATACGCAGTATTTT. The chain joins TRBV4-3 to TRBJ2-3; a weak D match, TRBD1 (6 bases). CDR1 is LGHNA and CDR2 is YSLEER in the germline V gene. V was pared by 4 bases and J by 1 base, with 18 bases between. This CDR3 has 17 amino acids.

This clone occurred once. The gene calls are TRBV6-2 or TRBV6-3 and TRBJ2-1; D is unclear. V was pared by 6 bases and J by 4 bases, with 13 bases between. Germline CDR1 and CDR2: MNHEY and SVGEGT. This CDR3 is built from 14 residues. Here the CDR3 DNA reads TGTGCCAGCAGCCTAGTGTTGTCTTACAATGAGCAGTTCTTC. Protein product: CASSLVLSYNEQFF.

The rearrangement joins TRBV28 to TRBJ2-2, with D possibly matching TRBD2 (5 bases). Germline V lookup: CDR1 MDHEN, CDR2 SYDVKM. The V and J ends lost 2 bases and 1 base respectively, with 5 bases between them. This CDR3 has 14 amino acids. The CDR3 sequence: CASSLGRNTGELFF. Written as DNA, the CDR3 is TGTGCCAGCAGTTTAGGGAGGAACACCGGGGAGCTGTTTTTT.

V and J are TRBV2 and TRBJ2-3; TRBD1 might be the D (6 bases). V was pared by 3 bases and J by 5 bases, with 12 bases between. Germline assignment: CDR1 SNHLY and CDR2 FYNNEI. This CDR3 spans 14 amino acids. The CDR3 region is CASSDVRGLDTQYF. CDR3 nucleotide sequence: TGTGCCAGCAGTGACGTGAGGGGGTTAGATACGCAGTATTTT.

This sequence joins TRBV30 and TRBJ1-5; D is perhaps TRBD1 (5 bases). Germline V gene lookup returns CDR1 GTSNPN and CDR2 SVGIG (reference sequence). V gave up 7 bases and J gave up 7 bases, with 17 bases separating them. CDR3 length: 13 residues. The chain's CDR3 is CASKSTGEQPQHF. CDR3 bases: TGTGCCTCAAAGTCGACGGGGGAGCAGCCCCAGCATTTT. The full variable domain, rest sourced from reference TRBV30 and TRBJ1-5, is SQTIHQWPATLVQPVGSPLSLECTVEGTSNPNLYWYRQAAGRGLQLLFYSVGIGQISSEVPQNLSASRPQDRQFILSSKKLLLSDSGFYLCASKSTGEQPQHFGDGTRLSIL.

This rearrangement joins TRBV13 to TRBJ2-5, with D possibly TRBD2 on 5 matching bases. Germline CDR1 is PRHDT and CDR2 is FYEKMQ (reference sequence). This CDR3 region has 14 residues. V lost 6 bases and J lost 2, with 13 bases in between. This CDR3 is CASSGLGEQETQYF. In DNA, the CDR3 is TGTGCCAGCAGTGGCCTCGGGGAGCAAGAGACCCAGTACTTC.

CDR3 sequence reads: CAWIQRTSGGGEQYF. The CDR3 bases are TGTGCCTGGATCCAAAGGACTAGCGGGGGAGGGGAGCAGTACTTC. The chain joins TRBV30 to TRBJ2-7; the match to TRBD2 covers 13 bases. This CDR3 is 15 amino acids long. V was clipped by 4 bases and J by 7 bases; unmatched bases: 10. Germline CDR1 GTSNPN, CDR2 SVGIG (reference sequence).

The V and J genes are TRBV4-1 and TRBJ2-1; the D is unclear. The CDR3 totals 16 residues. V lost 2 bases, J lost 0 bases, and 11 bases lay in between. In germline, CDR1 is MGHRA, CDR2 YSYEKL. This chain's CDR3 is CASSQRGPSSYNEQFF. DNA for the CDR3: TGCGCCAGCAGCCAACGTGGCCCTAGCTCCTACAATGAGCAGTTCTTC.

The chain couples TRBV10-3 to TRBJ2-2, with D possibly TRBD1 on 6 matching bases. The CDR3 has 14 residues. V shed 6 bases and J shed 0 bases, with 8 bases lying between them. The germline CDR1 and CDR2 sequences are ENHRY and SYGVKD. This CDR3 is CAIRGAANTGELFF. CDR3 nucleotides: TGTGCCATCAGGGGGGCCGCGAACACCGGGGAGCTGTTTTTT.

The chain carries TRBV9 and TRBJ1-1; TRBD1 matches at 8 bases. The CDR3 spans 15 residues. Germline-derived CDR1 and CDR2 are SGDLS and YYNGEE. Unmatched junction bases numbered 8, after V lost 0 bases and J lost 7 bases. CDR3 bases: TGTGCCAGCAGCGTAGAGTCAGGGGGCTCCGATGAAGCTTTCTTT. Its translation: CASSVESGGSDEAFF.

In DNA form, the CDR3 reads TGTGCCAGCAGCTTGGGGGGGACAGGCTCTGGAAACACCATATATTTT. Translating gives CASSLGGTGSGNTIYF. This chain joins TRBV5-4 and TRBJ1-3, with TRBD1 identical over 8 bases. Trimming cost V 0 bases and J 0 bases; bases outside gene matches: 2. Germline lookup yields CDR1 SGHNT and CDR2 YYREEE (reference sequence). This CDR3 region has 16 residues.

This clone was recorded only once. The chain couples TRBV11-3 to TRBJ2-1; a possible D gene is TRBD1 (6 bases). Germline CDR1 is SGHNT and CDR2 is YENEEA. Trimming took 5 bases from V and 5 from J, leaving 22 bases between them. The CDR3 has 17 residues. CDR3 sequence: CASSPVVRGTPDNEQFF. In DNA form, the CDR3 reads TGTGCCAGCAGCCCCGTTGTGAGGGGGACCCCAGACAATGAGCAGTTCTTC.

The chain uses TRBV3-1 (or the pseudogene TRBV3-2) and TRBJ1-3; D is possibly TRBD1 (5 bases). Germline CDR1 is LGHDT and CDR2 is YNNKEL (reference sequence). The CDR3 has 16 amino acids. V was pared by 2 bases and J by 3 bases, with 14 bases between. The CDR3 DNA reads as TGTGCCAGCAGCCAAACAGGCCAGATGGTTGGAAACACCATATATTTT. Residues: CASSQTGQMVGNTIYF.

This chain joins TRBV14 and TRBJ1-3; D perhaps matches TRBD1 (5 bases). V lost 3 bases and J 0 bases, leaving 9 bases between the germline ends. CDR1 SGHDN and CDR2 FVKESK come from the germline V gene. The CDR3 contains 15 residues. The CDR3 DNA reads TGTGCCAGCAGCCACGGCCAGGGCTCTGGAAACACCATATATTTT. Protein product: CASSHGQGSGNTIYF.

The rearrangement links TRBV7-9 to TRBJ1-5, with 11 nucleotides matching TRBD1. From germline, CDR1 is SEHNR and CDR2 FQNEAQ (reference sequence). This CDR3 is built from 14 residues. V gave up 3 bases and J gave up 7 bases; unmatched junction bases: 2. The CDR3 loop is CASSLDRGHQPQHF. CDR3 in DNA: TGTGCCAGCAGCTTGGACAGGGGGCACCAGCCCCAGCATTTT.

The CDR3 DNA is TGTGCCAGCAGCGTAGCGGGGAGGGACGGTGAGCAGTTCTTC. Translating gives CASSVAGRDGEQFF. V is TRBV9 and J is TRBJ2-1; 7 bases fit TRBD2. V shed 0 bases and J 9 bases; nucleotides not matched to a gene: 6. The CDR3 extends over 14 amino acids. Germline CDR1 and CDR2: SGDLS and YYNGEE. Based on the CDR3 plus reference TRBV9 and TRBJ2-1, the full variable domain is DSGVTQTPKHLITATGQRVTLRCSPRSGDLSVYWYQQSLDQGLQFLIQYYNGEERAKGNILERFSAQQFPDLHSELNLSSLELGDSALYFCASSVAGRDGEQFFGPGTRLTVL.

This sequence joins TRBV7-2 and TRBJ2-1, with D possibly TRBD2 on 5 matching bases. V was shortened by 1 base and J by 12 bases, with 16 bases between the two germline ends. Germline loops: CDR1 SGHTA, CDR2 FQGNSA. The CDR3 runs to 14 residues. CDR3 coding DNA: TGTGCCAGCAGCTTAGGACTATTAAATGAGATGCAGTTCTTC. Residues: CASSLGLLNEMQFF.

This chain links TRBV6-5 with TRBJ2-5; perhaps TRBD1 as D (5 bases). Trimming removed 7 bases from V and 1 base from J, with 10 bases in between. CDR1 and CDR2 (germline): MNHEY, SVGAGI. This CDR3 spans 13 amino acids. CDR3 sequence reads: CASNRLTQETQYF. DNA for the CDR3: TGTGCCAGCAACAGGCTTACCCAAGAGACCCAGTACTTC.

The V call is TRBV6-2 or TRBV6-3, the J call TRBJ1-1, with D hard to call. This CDR3 region has 12 residues. Germline CDR1 MNHEY, CDR2 SVGEGT. The germline V and J ends were trimmed by 6 bases and 5 bases, with 10 bases remaining between them. Here the CDR3 DNA reads TGTGCCAGCAGCCTAACGGGGACTGAAGCTTTCTTT. The encoded protein is CASSLTGTEAFF.

The chain carries TRBV30 and TRBJ2-2; D might be TRBD2 (6 bases). V was shortened by 2 bases and J by 2 bases, with 9 bases between the two germline ends. The CDR3 is 14 amino acids. Germline CDR1 and CDR2: GTSNPN and SVGIG (reference sequence). CDR3 in amino acids: CAWSSGTNTGELFF. In DNA, the CDR3 is TGTGCCTGGAGTTCAGGGACTAACACCGGGGAGCTGTTTTTT.

This chain links TRBV9 with TRBJ1-2, with TRBD1 identical over 8 bases. V was clipped by 2 bases and J by 8 bases; unmatched bases: 2. The CDR3 runs 12 residues. The germline V gene has CDR1 SGDLS and CDR2 YYNGEE. CDR3 nucleotide sequence: TGTGCCAGCAGCGTTCCAGGGGGCGGCTACACCTTC. Translation: CASSVPGGGYTF.

This chain joins TRBV19 and TRBJ2-7, with D possibly TRBD1 on 6 matching bases. CDR3 length: 14 residues. Germline values: CDR1 LNHDA, CDR2 SQIVND (reference sequence). V was shortened by 2 bases and J by 10 bases, with 18 bases between the two germline ends. CDR3 amino acids: CASSIKGKGVPQYF. The CDR3 DNA reads as TGTGCCAGTAGTATAAAGGGTAAGGGGGTCCCCCAGTACTTC.